The rows below give T cell receptor beta chains drawn from one sample of a study of regulatory T cells. TCRdb's table, derived via immunoSEQ multiplex PCR, lists solely in-frame clones and lacks some. The sample has about 30,000 clones; 80% to 95% are singletons. Sequencing used conventional CD4+ T cells sorted from blood. All receptors come from a person under 35 with CD3G deficiency. The CDR3 runs from the conserved cysteine through the conserved F or W. Fields, in order: D gene, J gene, V gene, clone size, CDR3 DNA, CDR3 protein. A D gene is named only where the DNA matches it firmly. Part of the rows lack a size; the others show once, few, many or a class for expanded clones.

D: -
J: TRBJ1-3
V: TRBV9
size: -
DNA: TGTGCCAGCAGCGGAGATACTCTAGGCCCAATCACTGGAAACACCATATATTTT
CDR3: CASSGDTLGPITGNTIYF

D: -
J: TRBJ1-1
V: TRBV28
size: -
DNA: TGTGCCAGCATCAAATCTGGGGGGAGAGGCACTGAAGCTTTCTTT
CDR3: CASIKSGGRGTEAFF

D: -
J: TRBJ2-3
V: TRBV5-1
size: -
DNA: TGCGCCAGCAGCTTGGATGCGGGCGGCCGTGATACGCAGTATTTT
CDR3: CASSLDAGGRDTQYF

D: -
J: TRBJ2-4
V: TRBV28
size: -
DNA: TGTGCCAGCAGTCAGGCGGACGGCCTAGCCAAAAACATTCAGTACTTC
CDR3: CASSQADGLAKNIQYF

D: -
J: TRBJ1-1
V: TRBV7-2
size: -
DNA: TGTGCCAGCAGCTTTAGGGTACAGACTGAAGCTTTCTTT
CDR3: CASSFRVQTEAFF

D: -
J: TRBJ1-1
V: TRBV5-1
size: -
DNA: TGCGCCAGCAGCTTGGGGGTAATGAACACTGAAGCTTTCTTT
CDR3: CASSLGVMNTEAFF

D: TRBD2
J: TRBJ2-1
V: TRBV10-3
size: -
DNA: TGTGCCATCAGTGAAAGCGGGGCCCTCAATGAGCAGTTCTTC
CDR3: CAISESGALNEQFF

D: -
J: TRBJ2-1
V: TRBV5-1
size: once
DNA: TGCGCCAGCAGAGCGGGCCCAGGGGTGGATGAGCAGTTCTTC
CDR3: CASRAGPGVDEQFF

D: -
J: TRBJ2-7
V: TRBV28
size: few
DNA: TGTGCCAGCAGTCCCCCCAGAGGGGACGGCTACGAGCAGTACTTC
CDR3: CASSPPRGDGYEQYF

D: -
J: TRBJ2-1
V: TRBV5-1
size: -
DNA: TGCGCCAGCAGCTTGGCTGGGACTCGCAATGAGCAGTTCTTC
CDR3: CASSLAGTRNEQFF

D: -
J: TRBJ2-7
V: TRBV28
size: -
DNA: TGTGCCAGCAGTTCCCAGGGACCCGAGAGGTACGAGCAGTACTTC
CDR3: CASSSQGPERYEQYF

D: -
J: TRBJ2-2
V: TRBV28
size: -
DNA: TGTGCCAGCAGCCGACACGAATACACCGGGGAGCTGTTTTTT
CDR3: CASSRHEYTGELFF

D: TRBD1
J: TRBJ1-1
V: TRBV2
size: few
DNA: TGTGCCAGTAGGACAGGGGTTAACACTGAAGCTTTCTTT
CDR3: CASRTGVNTEAFF

D: TRBD2
J: TRBJ2-3
V: TRBV5-1
size: -
DNA: TGCGCCAGCAGCTTGGGGCTAGCGGGAAGTAAAGATACGCAGTATTTT
CDR3: CASSLGLAGSKDTQYF

D: TRBD1
J: TRBJ2-3
V: TRBV28
size: once
DNA: TGTGCCAGCAGTTTTATAGGGGGCGACGCAACGCAGTATTTT
CDR3: CASSFIGGDATQYF

D: -
J: TRBJ2-7
V: TRBV7-8
size: -
DNA: TGTGCCAGCAGCACCACAGGCTACGAGCAGTACTTC
CDR3: CASSTTGYEQYF